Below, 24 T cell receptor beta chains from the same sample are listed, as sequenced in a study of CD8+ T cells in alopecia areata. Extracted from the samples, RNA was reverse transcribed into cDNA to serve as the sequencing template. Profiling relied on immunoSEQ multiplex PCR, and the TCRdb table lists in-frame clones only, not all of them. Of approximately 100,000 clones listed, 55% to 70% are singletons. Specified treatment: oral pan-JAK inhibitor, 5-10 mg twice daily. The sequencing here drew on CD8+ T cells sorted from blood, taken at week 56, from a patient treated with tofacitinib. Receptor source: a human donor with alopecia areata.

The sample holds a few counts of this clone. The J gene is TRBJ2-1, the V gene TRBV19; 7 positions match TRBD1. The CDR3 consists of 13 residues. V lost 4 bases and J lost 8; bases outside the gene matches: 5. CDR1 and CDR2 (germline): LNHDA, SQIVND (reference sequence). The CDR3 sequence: CASSTPTGYEQFF. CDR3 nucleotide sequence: TGTGCCAGTAGTACACCGACAGGGTATGAGCAGTTCTTC.

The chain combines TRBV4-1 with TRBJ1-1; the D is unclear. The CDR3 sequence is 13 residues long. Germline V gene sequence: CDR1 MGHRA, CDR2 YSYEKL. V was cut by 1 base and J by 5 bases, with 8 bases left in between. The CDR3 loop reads CASSQGSGTEAFF. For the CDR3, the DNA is TGCGCCAGCAGCCAAGGGAGTGGAACTGAAGCTTTCTTT.

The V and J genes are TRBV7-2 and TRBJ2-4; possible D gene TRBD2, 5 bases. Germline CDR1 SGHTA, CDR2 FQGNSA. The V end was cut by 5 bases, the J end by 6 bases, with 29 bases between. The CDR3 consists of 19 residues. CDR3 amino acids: CASSPGVGQAIFSRNIQYF. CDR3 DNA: TGTGCCAGCAGCCCCGGGGTAGGGCAGGCGATTTTCTCTCGAAACATTCAGTACTTC.

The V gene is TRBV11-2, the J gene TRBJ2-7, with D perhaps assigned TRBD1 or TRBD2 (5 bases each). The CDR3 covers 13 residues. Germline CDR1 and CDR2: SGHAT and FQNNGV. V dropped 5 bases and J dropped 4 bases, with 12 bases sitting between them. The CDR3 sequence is CASSLRGAYEQYF. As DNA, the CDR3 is TGTGCCAGCAGCCTGAGAGGGGCTTACGAGCAGTACTTC. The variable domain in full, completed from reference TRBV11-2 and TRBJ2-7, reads EAGVAQSPRYKIIEKRQSVAFWCNPISGHATLYWYQQILGQGPKLLIQFQNNGVVDDSQLPKDRFSAERLKGVDSTLKIQPAKLEDSAVYLCASSLRGAYEQYFGPGTRLTVT.

The CDR3 sequence is CASSRGGGYEQFF. CDR3 sequence (DNA): TGTGCCAGCTCCAGGGGGGGAGGCTATGAGCAGTTCTTC. This chain links TRBV7-9 with TRBJ2-1; either TRBD1 or TRBD2 may fit D (7 bases each). The CDR3 is made up of 13 amino acids. V lost 8 bases and J 8 bases, leaving 16 bases between the germline ends. Germline V CDR1 and CDR2: SEHNR, FQNEAQ (reference sequence).

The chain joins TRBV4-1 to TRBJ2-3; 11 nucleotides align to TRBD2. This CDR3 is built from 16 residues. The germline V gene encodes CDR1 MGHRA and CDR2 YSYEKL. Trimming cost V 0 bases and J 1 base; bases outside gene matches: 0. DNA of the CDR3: TGCGCCAGCAGCCAAGAGACTAGCGGGGGCACAGATACGCAGTATTTT. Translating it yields CASSQETSGGTDTQYF.

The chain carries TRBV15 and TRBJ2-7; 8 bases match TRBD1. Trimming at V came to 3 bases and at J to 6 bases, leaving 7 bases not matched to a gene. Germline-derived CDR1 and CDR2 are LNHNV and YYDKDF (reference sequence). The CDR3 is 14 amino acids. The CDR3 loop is CATSRSGGLGEQYF. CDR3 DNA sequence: TGTGCCACCAGCAGGTCAGGGGGCCTAGGCGAGCAGTACTTC.

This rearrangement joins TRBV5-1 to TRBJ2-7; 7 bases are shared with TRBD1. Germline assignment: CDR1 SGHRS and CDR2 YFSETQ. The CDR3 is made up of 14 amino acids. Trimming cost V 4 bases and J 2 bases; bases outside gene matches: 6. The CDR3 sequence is CASSPRDRAYEQYF. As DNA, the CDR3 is TGCGCCAGCAGCCCCCGGGACAGAGCCTACGAGCAGTACTTC.

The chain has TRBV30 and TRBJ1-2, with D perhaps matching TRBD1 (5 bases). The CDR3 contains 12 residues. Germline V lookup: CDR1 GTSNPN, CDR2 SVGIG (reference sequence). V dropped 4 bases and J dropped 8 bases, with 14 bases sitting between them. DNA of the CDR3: TGTGCCTGGAACCGGGACCCCCGAGGCTACACCTTC. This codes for CAWNRDPRGYTF.

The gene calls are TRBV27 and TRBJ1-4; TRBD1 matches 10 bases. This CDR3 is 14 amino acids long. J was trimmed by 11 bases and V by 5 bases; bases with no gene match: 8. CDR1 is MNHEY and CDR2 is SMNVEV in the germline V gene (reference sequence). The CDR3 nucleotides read TGTGCCAGCAGTCTCGGGACAGGGGCGGAGAAACTGTTTTTT. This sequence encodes CASSLGTGAEKLFF.

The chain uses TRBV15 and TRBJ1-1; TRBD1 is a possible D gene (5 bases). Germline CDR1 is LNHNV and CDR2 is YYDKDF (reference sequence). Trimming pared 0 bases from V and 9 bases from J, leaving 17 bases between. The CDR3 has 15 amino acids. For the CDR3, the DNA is TGTGCCACCAGCAGAGACAAGAACGGGGGTTCGAAAGCTTTCTTT. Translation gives CATSRDKNGGSKAFF.

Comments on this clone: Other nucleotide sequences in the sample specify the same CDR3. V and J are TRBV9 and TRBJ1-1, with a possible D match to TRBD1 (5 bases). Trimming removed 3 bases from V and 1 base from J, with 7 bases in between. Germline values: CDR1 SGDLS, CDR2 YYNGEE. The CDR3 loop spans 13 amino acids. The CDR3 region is CASSAGQNTEAFF. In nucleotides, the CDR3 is TGTGCCAGCAGCGCCGGACAGAACACTGAAGCTTTCTTT.

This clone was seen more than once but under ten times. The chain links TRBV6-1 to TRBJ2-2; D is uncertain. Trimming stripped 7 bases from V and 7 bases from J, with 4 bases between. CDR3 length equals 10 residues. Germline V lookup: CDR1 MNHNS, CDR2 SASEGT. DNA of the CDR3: TGTGCCAGCAAAGGCGGGGAGCTGTTTTTT. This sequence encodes CASKGGELFF.

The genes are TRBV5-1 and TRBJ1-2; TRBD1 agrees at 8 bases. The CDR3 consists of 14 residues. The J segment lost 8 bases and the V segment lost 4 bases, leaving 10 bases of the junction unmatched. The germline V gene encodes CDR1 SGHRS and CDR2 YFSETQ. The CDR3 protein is CASSLGQGGGGYTF. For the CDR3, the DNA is TGCGCCAGCAGCCTAGGACAGGGAGGAGGAGGCTACACCTTC.

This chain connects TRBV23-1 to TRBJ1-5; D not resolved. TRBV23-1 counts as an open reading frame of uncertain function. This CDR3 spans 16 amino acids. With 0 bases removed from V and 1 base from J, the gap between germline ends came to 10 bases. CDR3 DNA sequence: TGCGCCAGCAGTCAATCTGCCGAATTCAGCAATCAGCCCCAGCATTTT. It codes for CASSQSAEFSNQPQHF.

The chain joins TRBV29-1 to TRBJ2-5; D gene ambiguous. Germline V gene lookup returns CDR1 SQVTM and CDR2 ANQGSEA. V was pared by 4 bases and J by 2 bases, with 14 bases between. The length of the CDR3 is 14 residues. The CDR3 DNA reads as TGCAGCGTTGGCAAACCGGCCCATCAAGAGACCCAGTACTTC. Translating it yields CSVGKPAHQETQYF.

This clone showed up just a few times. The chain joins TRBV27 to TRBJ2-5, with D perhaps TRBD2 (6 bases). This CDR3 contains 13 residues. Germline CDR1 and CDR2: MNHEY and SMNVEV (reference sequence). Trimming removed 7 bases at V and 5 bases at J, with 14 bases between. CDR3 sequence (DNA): TGTGCCAGCATCTTCGTTGGAGGGGAGACCCAGTACTTC. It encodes CASIFVGGETQYF.

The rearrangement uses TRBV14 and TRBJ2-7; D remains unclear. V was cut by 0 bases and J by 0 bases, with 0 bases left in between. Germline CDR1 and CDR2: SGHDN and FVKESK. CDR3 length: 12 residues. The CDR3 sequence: CASSQDSYEQYF. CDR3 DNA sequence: TGTGCCAGCAGCCAAGACTCCTACGAGCAGTACTTC.

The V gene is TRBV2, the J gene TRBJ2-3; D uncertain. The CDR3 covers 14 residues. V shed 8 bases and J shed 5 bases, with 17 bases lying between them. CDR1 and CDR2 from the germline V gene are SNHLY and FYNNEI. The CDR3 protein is CASATWLPQDTQYF. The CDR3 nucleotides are TGTGCCAGCGCAACTTGGTTACCTCAAGATACGCAGTATTTT.

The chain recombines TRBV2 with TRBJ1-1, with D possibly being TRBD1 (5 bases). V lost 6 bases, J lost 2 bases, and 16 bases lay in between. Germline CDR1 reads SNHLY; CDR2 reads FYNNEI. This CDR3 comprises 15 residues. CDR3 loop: CASSGTVLGNTEAFF. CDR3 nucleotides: TGTGCCAGCAGCGGGACGGTCCTGGGAAACACTGAAGCTTTCTTT.

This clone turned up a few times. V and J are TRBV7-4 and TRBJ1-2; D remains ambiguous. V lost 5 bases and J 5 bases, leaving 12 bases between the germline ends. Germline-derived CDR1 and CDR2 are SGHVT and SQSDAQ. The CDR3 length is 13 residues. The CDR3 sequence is CASSPRTPYGYTF. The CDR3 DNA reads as TGTGCCAGCAGCCCCCGGACTCCTTATGGCTACACCTTC. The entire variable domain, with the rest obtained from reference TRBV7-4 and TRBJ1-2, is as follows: GAGVSQSPRYKVAKRGRDVALRCDSISGHVTLYWYRQTLGQGSEVLTYSQSDAQRDKSGRPSGRFSAERPERSVSTLKIQRTEQGDSAVYLCASSPRTPYGYTFGSGTRLTVV.

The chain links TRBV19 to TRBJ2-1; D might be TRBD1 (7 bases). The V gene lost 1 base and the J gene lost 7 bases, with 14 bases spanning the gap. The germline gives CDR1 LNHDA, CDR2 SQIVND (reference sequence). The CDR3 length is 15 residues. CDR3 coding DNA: TGTGCCAGTAGTATAGGTCGCAGGGGGGATAATGAGCAGTTCTTC. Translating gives CASSIGRRGDNEQFF.

CDR3 in DNA: TGCAGCGTAGGACAGGGGGCTGGCACTGAAGCTTTCTTT. Translated: CSVGQGAGTEAFF. The V gene is TRBV29-1, the J gene TRBJ1-1; 11 bases align to TRBD1. This CDR3 has 13 amino acids. Germline trimming cut 6 bases from V and 4 bases from J; bases unmatched to any gene: 4. In germline, CDR1 is SQVTM, CDR2 ANQGSEA.

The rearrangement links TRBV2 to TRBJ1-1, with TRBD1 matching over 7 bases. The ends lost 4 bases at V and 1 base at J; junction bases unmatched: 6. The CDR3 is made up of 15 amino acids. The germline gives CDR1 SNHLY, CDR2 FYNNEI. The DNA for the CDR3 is TGTGCCAGCAGTGCTGGGACAGCTCCGAACACTGAAGCTTTCTTT. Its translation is CASSAGTAPNTEAFF.